This T cell receptor (beta chain) is from a study of blood T cell repertoires in COVID-19. At the level of the study: The United States, Italy and Spain provided the acute and convalescent COVID-19 samples.

This table comes from immunoSEQ multiplex PCR, and its TCRdb copy is limited to in-frame clones, with some not included. Here the sample spans 150,000 to 200,000 clones, roughly nine tenths being singletons. This CDR3 has 15 residues. In germline, CDR1 is MNHEY, CDR2 SMNVEV (reference sequence). V trimming: 2 bases; J trimming: 4 bases; junction bases outside the gene matches: 2. The rearrangement uses TRBV27 and TRBJ2-1, with 10 bases that match TRBD1. This sequence originates from a man aged 65-85 years with active or convalescent COVID-19. The specimen sequenced was peripheral blood. The CDR3 DNA follows: TGTGCCAGCAGTTTAGGACAGGGGGTTTACAATGAGCAGTTCTTC. It encodes CASSLGQGVYNEQFF.